These 26 T cell receptor beta chains originate from one sample sequenced in a study of cytomegalovirus exposure and HLA in healthy donors. Primers included in the PCR were 60 Vbeta and 13 Jbeta primers. TCRdb keeps only in-frame clones here, not all; method: immunoSEQ multiplex PCR. Its clone listing holds over 100,000 clones. The sample taken for sequencing was PBMCs. These receptor sequences come from a man in his late teens or twenties in good health and CMV-seronegative.

The chain has TRBV7-2 and TRBJ2-7; 9 bases are a match to TRBD2. The trim removed 0 bases at V and 0 bases at J, leaving 3 bases unmatched. Germline CDR1 SGHTA, CDR2 FQGNSA. This CDR3 spans 16 amino acids. DNA of the CDR3: TGTGCCAGCAGCTTAGCGCAGCGGGGGGTCTCCTACGAGCAGTACTTC. Protein: CASSLAQRGVSYEQYF.

The chain employs TRBV28 and TRBJ1-6, with D unclear. Germline CDR1 and CDR2: MDHEN and SYDVKM. The CDR3 covers 12 residues. The V gene lost 6 bases and the J gene lost 6 bases, with 6 bases spanning the gap. The DNA for the CDR3 is TGTGCCAGCAGGGAGAGTAATTCACCCCTCCACTTT. This gives the protein CASRESNSPLHF.

The V call is TRBV7-2, the J call TRBJ2-1, with a tentative D call TRBD2 (7 bases). This CDR3 contains 14 residues. V lost 1 base and J 9 bases, leaving 13 bases between the germline ends. CDR1 and CDR2 from the germline V gene are SGHTA and FQGNSA. The CDR3 is CASSLVGGAREQFF. CDR3 coding DNA: TGTGCCAGCAGCTTAGTTGGGGGGGCCCGTGAGCAGTTCTTC.

The chain uses TRBV28 and TRBJ2-2; D call uncertain. CDR1 is MDHEN and CDR2 is SYDVKM in the germline V gene. Trimming took off 3 bases at V and 7 bases at J, with 6 bases between the two ends. The CDR3 loop spans 12 amino acids. This CDR3 reads CASSLTHGELFF. Here the CDR3 DNA reads TGTGCCAGCAGTTTGACACACGGGGAGCTGTTTTTT. Drawing the rest from reference TRBV28 and TRBJ2-2, the complete variable domain is DVKVTQSSRYLVKRTGEKVFLECVQDMDHENMFWYRQDPGLGLRLIYFSYDVKMKEKGDIPEGYSVSREKKERFSLILESASTNQTSMYLCASSLTHGELFFGEGSRLTVL.

This chain uses TRBV9 with TRBJ2-5, with D tentatively TRBD2 (6 bases). Trimming took off 1 base at V and 1 base at J, with 14 bases between the two ends. This CDR3 is built from 16 residues. Germline loops: CDR1 SGDLS, CDR2 YYNGEE. The CDR3 nucleotides are TGTGCCAGCAGCGTAATGCCGGAGCGGGCCCAAGAGACCCAGTACTTC. It specifies CASSVMPERAQETQYF.

V usage is TRBV11-3 and J usage is TRBJ2-3, with D possibly being TRBD1 (6 bases). CDR3 size: 15 residues. Per germline, CDR1 SGHNT and CDR2 YENEEA. Trimming took 3 bases from V and 2 from J, leaving 12 bases between them. The CDR3 reads CASSFSGGHTDTQYF. The CDR3 region has the DNA TGTGCCAGCAGCTTTAGTGGGGGACACACAGATACGCAGTATTTT.

The rearrangement joins TRBV18 to TRBJ2-1, with D unresolved. Germline V gene data show CDR1 as KGHSH and CDR2 as LQKENI. The V end lost 3 bases, the J end lost 8 bases, and 11 bases lay between the germline ends. The CDR3 length is 13 residues. Here the CDR3 DNA reads TGTGCCAGCTCACCGACAAGAGTCTATGAGCAGTTCTTC. It encodes CASSPTRVYEQFF.

V usage is TRBV5-6 and J usage is TRBJ2-5; D might be TRBD2 (5 bases). Germline lookup yields CDR1 SGHDT and CDR2 YYEEEE. This CDR3 has 13 residues. The V gene lost 1 base and the J gene lost 5 bases, with 9 bases spanning the gap. Here the CDR3 DNA reads TGTGCCAGCAGCTTGCAGAGGAGGGAGACCCAGTACTTC. This sequence encodes CASSLQRRETQYF. Together with reference TRBV5-6 and TRBJ2-5, the CDR3 gives the full variable domain: DAGVTQSPTHLIKTRGQQVTLRCSPKSGHDTVSWYQQALGQGPQFIFQYYEEEERQRGNFPDRFSGHQFPNYSSELNVNALLLGDSALYLCASSLQRRETQYFGPGTRLLVL.

CDR3 region: CASSFIGRVDEQYF. DNA of the CDR3: TGTGCCAGCAGTTTCATCGGGAGGGTTGACGAGCAGTACTTC. The chain uses TRBV27 and TRBJ2-7; 8 bases agree with TRBD2. The CDR3 length is 14 residues. Germline CDR1 is MNHEY and CDR2 is SMNVEV (reference sequence). The trim removed 3 bases at V and 5 bases at J, leaving 6 bases unmatched.

The rearrangement joins TRBV11-2 to TRBJ2-7, with 7 positions matching TRBD2. The length of the CDR3 is 19 residues. Germline assignment: CDR1 SGHAT and CDR2 FQNNGV. Trimming removed 1 base from V and 5 bases from J; junction bases left unmatched: 20. The CDR3 loop is CASSLAHRSGGGEMDEQYF. The CDR3 region has the DNA TGTGCCAGCAGCTTAGCGCATCGATCGGGGGGAGGCGAGATGGACGAGCAGTACTTC.

The genes are TRBV10-3 and TRBJ2-2, with 7 bases that match TRBD1. The germline V gene has CDR1 ENHRY and CDR2 SYGVKD. V shed 8 bases, J shed 4 bases, and the junction held 10 bases outside the gene matches. The CDR3 loop spans 15 amino acids. Written as DNA, the CDR3 is TGTGCCATCGGGGTAGGGACAGTGACCACCGGGGAGCTGTTTTTT. It yields the protein CAIGVGTVTTGELFF.

J is TRBJ2-3 and V is TRBV10-3; the match to TRBD2 covers 8 bases. The CDR3 has 16 amino acids. V lost 10 bases and J lost 1; bases outside the gene matches: 13. CDR1 and CDR2 from the germline V gene are ENHRY and SYGVKD. The CDR3 is CATFFKAGGRTDTQYF. CDR3 nucleotide sequence: TGTGCCACCTTTTTCAAGGCGGGAGGACGCACAGATACGCAGTATTTT.

CDR3 nucleotide sequence: TGTGCCAGCAGTTTATCGAGGGGGGGTTACAATGAGCAGTTCTTC. Its protein is CASSLSRGGYNEQFF. The V gene is TRBV28, the J gene TRBJ2-1; perhaps TRBD2 as D (7 bases). CDR1 MDHEN and CDR2 SYDVKM come from the germline V gene. Trimming cost V 1 base and J 4 bases, with 11 bases left between them. This CDR3 has 15 amino acids.

The rearrangement uses TRBV4-3 and TRBJ2-5; 8 nucleotides line up with TRBD1. Matching the DNA end better, TRBJ2-7 makes the J call doubtful. This CDR3 has 14 amino acids. CDR1 and CDR2 (germline): LGHNA, YSLEER. The CDR3 DNA follows: TGCGCCAGCAGCCAAGGGACAGGGAGGTCCGAGCAGTACTTC. It is translated as CASSQGTGRSEQYF.

V gene TRBV6-6 combines with J gene TRBJ1-1; 9 nucleotides agree with TRBD1. Germline V gives CDR1 MNHNY, CDR2 SVGAGI (reference sequence). This CDR3 contains 14 residues. The ends lost 6 bases at V and 4 bases at J; junction bases unmatched: 6. The CDR3 nucleotides read TGTGCCAGCAGAACGACAGGGGGTAGCACTGAAGCTTTCTTT. This gives the protein CASRTTGGSTEAFF.

The chain employs TRBV5-4 and TRBJ2-3, with 9 bases lining up with TRBD2. Trimming at V came to 10 bases and at J to 8 bases, leaving 5 bases not matched to a gene. Germline CDR1 and CDR2: SGHNT and YYREEE (reference sequence). The CDR3 runs to 11 residues. The chain's CDR3 is CASYSGGTQYF. CDR3 coding DNA: TGTGCCTCTTATAGCGGGGGTACGCAGTATTTT.

V and J are TRBV9 and TRBJ2-5; D is possibly TRBD2 (6 bases). The V end was cut by 0 bases, the J end by 5 bases, with 8 bases between. CDR3 length: 13 amino acids. Germline CDR1 is SGDLS and CDR2 is YYNGEE. The CDR3 DNA is TGTGCCAGCAGCGTAGGGGGGACTGAGACCCAGTACTTC. This sequence encodes CASSVGGTETQYF.

The chain has TRBV29-1 and TRBJ2-7, with D perhaps matching TRBD2 (6 bases). The CDR3 totals 12 residues. From germline, CDR1 is SQVTM and CDR2 ANQGSEA. The germline V and J ends were trimmed by 7 bases and 5 bases, with 15 bases remaining between them. CDR3 sequence: CSAEAGPDEQYF. CDR3 DNA: TGCAGCGCCGAGGCGGGGCCGGACGAGCAGTACTTC.

The chain uses TRBV28 and TRBJ1-2; no definite D call. The V end lost 8 bases, the J end lost 7 bases, and 17 bases lay between the germline ends. The germline CDR1 and CDR2 sequences are MDHEN and SYDVKM. The CDR3 covers 13 residues. The DNA of the CDR3 is TGTGCCAGCTGGTACCCCGGTTGGTCTGGCTACACCTTC. Translation gives CASWYPGWSGYTF.

The chain recombines TRBV28 with TRBJ2-5; 7 nucleotides match TRBD2. Germline values: CDR1 MDHEN, CDR2 SYDVKM. The CDR3 consists of 14 residues. V was clipped by 11 bases and J by 3 bases; unmatched bases: 12. The CDR3 protein is CAPLPGRGEETQYF. CDR3 nucleotide sequence: TGTGCCCCCCTTCCGGGGAGGGGTGAAGAGACCCAGTACTTC.

The chain links TRBV18 to TRBJ2-5, with 9 bases aligning to TRBD1. The end of the DNA fits TRBJ2-7 better, so the J call may be wrong. The CDR3 is made up of 17 amino acids. The germline V gene has CDR1 KGHSH and CDR2 LQKENI. DNA for the CDR3: TGTGCCAGCTCACCAGCTGAATGGACAGGGGAAAATTACGAGCAGTACTTC. Translated: CASSPAEWTGENYEQYF.

This chain connects TRBV5-4 to TRBJ2-7; 11 positions agree with TRBD1. The germline V gene has CDR1 SGHNT and CDR2 YYREEE (reference sequence). The CDR3 sequence is 17 residues long. V lost 2 bases and J lost 2; bases outside the gene matches: 9. The CDR3 loop reads CASSFGQGAPGTYEQYF. The CDR3 coding sequence is TGTGCCAGCAGCTTCGGACAGGGGGCACCGGGAACCTACGAGCAGTACTTC.

The chain links TRBV7-9 to TRBJ2-3; 7 bases are shared with TRBD2. Germline loops: CDR1 SEHNR, CDR2 FQNEAQ (reference sequence). V was pared by 3 bases and J by 8 bases, with 11 bases of the junction left unmatched. The CDR3 length is 15 residues. The CDR3 loop is CASSFGLGLGGTQYF. CDR3 coding DNA: TGTGCCAGCAGCTTCGGACTAGGTCTCGGGGGTACGCAGTATTTT.

CDR3 bases: TGTGCCAGCAGCTTGGGGGGAACCTATGGCTACACCTTC. It yields the protein CASSLGGTYGYTF. This chain joins TRBV7-8 and TRBJ1-2, with D possibly matching TRBD1 (5 bases). The CDR3 totals 13 residues. V was cut by 3 bases and J by 4 bases, with 9 bases left in between. The V gene's germline CDR1 is SGHVS and CDR2 FQNEAQ.

The V and J genes are TRBV13 and TRBJ1-1; tentatively, D is TRBD1 (5 bases). Trimming removed 5 bases at V and 5 bases at J, with 15 bases between. Germline V gene sequence: CDR1 PRHDT, CDR2 FYEKMQ (reference sequence). This CDR3 is built from 14 residues. The CDR3 spells CASSLGRRGTEAFF. The CDR3 DNA reads as TGTGCCAGCAGCCTGGGCCGTCGGGGGACTGAAGCTTTCTTT.

The CDR3 DNA reads TGTGCCAGCAGCTTGGAGCCAGGTCGTTCCTCCTACGAGCAGTACTTC. Translation: CASSLEPGRSSYEQYF. This chain links TRBV5-4 with TRBJ2-7; D is unresolved. The CDR3 sequence is 16 residues long. V was cut by 0 bases and J by 0 bases, with 13 bases left in between. CDR1 and CDR2 from the germline V gene are SGHNT and YYREEE (reference sequence).